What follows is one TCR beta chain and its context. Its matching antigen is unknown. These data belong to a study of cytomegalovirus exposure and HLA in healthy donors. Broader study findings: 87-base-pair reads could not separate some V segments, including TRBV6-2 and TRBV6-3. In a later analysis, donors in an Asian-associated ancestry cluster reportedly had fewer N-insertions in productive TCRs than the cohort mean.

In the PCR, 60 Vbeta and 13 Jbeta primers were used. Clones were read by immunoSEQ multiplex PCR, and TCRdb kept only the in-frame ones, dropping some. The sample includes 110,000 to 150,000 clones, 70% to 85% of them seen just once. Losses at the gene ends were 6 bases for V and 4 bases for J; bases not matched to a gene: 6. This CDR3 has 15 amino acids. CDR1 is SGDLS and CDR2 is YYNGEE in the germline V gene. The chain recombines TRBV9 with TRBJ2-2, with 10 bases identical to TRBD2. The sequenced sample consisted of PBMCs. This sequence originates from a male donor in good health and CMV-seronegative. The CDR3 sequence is CASTASGGPTGELFF. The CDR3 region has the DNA TGTGCCAGCACGGCTAGCGGGGGTCCCACCGGGGAGCTGTTTTTT.